This TCR beta chain was sequenced in a study of TIL therapy for anti-PD-1-resistant metastatic lung cancer. Notes on the study in general: This highly selected cohort may not generalize to typical lung cancer patients. TIL clonotype persistence in blood showed no apparent association with response.

Time point given: pre-treatment sample, taken before nivolumab and TIL therapy. Enrollment ran from late 2017 to early 2020. This was the immunoSEQ v3 assay. Each library reached around 1.9 million read pairs, or roughly 5-6 million at deep level. The assay was immunoSEQ multiplex PCR, and TCRdb's table has in-frame clones only and misses some. The sample lists tens of thousands of clones, around 86% occurring once. The germline CDR1 and CDR2 sequences are LGHNA and YNFKEQ. This CDR3 spans 15 amino acids. V was clipped by 4 bases and J by 0 bases; unmatched bases: 4. This clone was detected once. Its antigen is not known.

This chain links TRBV4-2 with TRBJ2-3; 7 nucleotides agree with TRBD2. Sequences were derived from blood, sampled at baseline. This sequence originates from a person between 25 and 80 years old with non-small cell lung cancer. CDR3 in amino acids: CASSRGGLSTDTQYF. The DNA for the CDR3 is TGTGCCAGCAGCCGGGGGGGGTTAAGCACAGATACGCAGTATTTT.